This T cell receptor beta chain was captured by sequencing in a study of OX40 agonist ivuxolimab in advanced cancers. Background on the study: It was ivuxolimab, an agonistic anti-OX40 (CD134) antibody, that patients were treated with. Study results and caveats: Clonal expansion by week 6 occurred in CD4+ and CD8+ blood T cells (at 0.1 to 3.0 mg/kg).

CDR3 length equals 14 residues. Per germline, CDR1 SEHNR and CDR2 FQNEAQ (reference sequence). TCRdb's table, derived via immunoSEQ multiplex PCR, lists solely in-frame clones and lacks some. The table lists approximately 69,000 clones, 84% of them singletons. Autoimmune disease history or systemic immunosuppression disqualified patients. Notes on this clone: Its cognate antigen is unknown. The junction departs from the called germline gene at one end, perhaps through a read error.

The chain combines TRBV7-9 with TRBJ2-1; D is unclear. This sequence originates from an adult with an advanced solid tumor such as melanoma, head and neck, liver or kidney cancer. The starting material was CD4+ or CD8+ T cells sorted from blood, obtained in a trial of the OX40 agonist ivuxolimab. As DNA, the CDR3 is TGCGCCAGCAGCCAAGGTATACAGTTCGATGAGCAGTTCTTC. Its translation is CASSQGIQFDEQFF.